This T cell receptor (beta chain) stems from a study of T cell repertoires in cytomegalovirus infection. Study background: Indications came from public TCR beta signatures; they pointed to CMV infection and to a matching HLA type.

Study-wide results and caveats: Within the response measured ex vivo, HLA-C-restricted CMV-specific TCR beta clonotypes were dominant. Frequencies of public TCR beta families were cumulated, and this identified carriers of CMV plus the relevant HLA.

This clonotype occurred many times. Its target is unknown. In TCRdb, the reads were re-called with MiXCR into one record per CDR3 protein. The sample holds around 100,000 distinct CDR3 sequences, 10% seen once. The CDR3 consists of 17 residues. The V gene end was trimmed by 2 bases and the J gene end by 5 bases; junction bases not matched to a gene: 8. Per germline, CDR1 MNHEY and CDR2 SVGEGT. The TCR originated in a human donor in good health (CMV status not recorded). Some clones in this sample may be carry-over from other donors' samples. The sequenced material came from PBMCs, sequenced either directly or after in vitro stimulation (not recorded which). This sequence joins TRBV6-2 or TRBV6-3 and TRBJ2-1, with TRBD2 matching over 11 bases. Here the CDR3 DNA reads TGTGCCAGCAGTTACCCGACTAGCGGGATAAGCAACAATGAGCAGTTCTTC. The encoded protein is CASSYPTSGISNNEQFF.